This TCR beta chain was obtained from a study of CD8+ T cells in alopecia areata. Study context: Using the percentage of affected scalp area, treated patients' severity was scored. Study-level results: Possibly as an HLA-related effect, TCR sharing across patients appeared less clear than in mice.

Treatment described: oral pan-JAK inhibitor, 5-10 mg twice daily. As part of sample collection, lesional scalp punch biopsies and peripheral blood were taken from alopecia areata patients. Sorted populations comprised CD4+ and CD8+ T cells obtained from PBMCs. Remarks on this clone: As yet, its antigen is unknown.

The CDR3 consists of 15 residues. V shed 2 bases, J shed 9 bases, and the junction held 11 bases outside the gene matches. Germline V gene sequence: CDR1 SQVTM, CDR2 ANQGSEA. RNA, once extracted, was reverse transcribed into cDNA for use as the sequencing template. The repertoire was sequenced with immunoSEQ multiplex PCR; TCRdb's copy has only in-frame clones and lacks some. The table has about 220,000 clones, 50% to 70% seen once. The sample here was CD4+ T cells sorted from blood, taken at week 4, from a patient treated with tofacitinib. This receptor was identified in a human donor with alopecia areata. The chain uses TRBV29-1 and TRBJ2-2; 8 nucleotides line up with TRBD1. The CDR3 region has the DNA TGCAGCGTTGAATCTGGACAGGGTTACTGGAGGGAGCTGTTTTTT. The encoded protein is CSVESGQGYWRELFF.